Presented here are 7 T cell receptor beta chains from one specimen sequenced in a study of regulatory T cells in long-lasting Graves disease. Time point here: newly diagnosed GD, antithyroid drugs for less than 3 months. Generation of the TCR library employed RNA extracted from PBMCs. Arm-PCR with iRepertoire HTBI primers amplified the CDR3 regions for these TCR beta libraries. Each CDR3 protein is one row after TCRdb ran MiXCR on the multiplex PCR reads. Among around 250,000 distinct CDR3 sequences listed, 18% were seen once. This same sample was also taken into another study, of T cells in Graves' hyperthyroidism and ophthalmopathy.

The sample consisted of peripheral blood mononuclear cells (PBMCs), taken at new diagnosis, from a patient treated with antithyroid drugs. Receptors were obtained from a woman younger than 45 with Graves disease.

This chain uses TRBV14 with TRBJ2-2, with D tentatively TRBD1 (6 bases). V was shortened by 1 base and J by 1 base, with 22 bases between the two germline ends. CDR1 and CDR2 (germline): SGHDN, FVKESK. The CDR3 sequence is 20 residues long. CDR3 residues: CASSQVLPCIGTLNTGELFF. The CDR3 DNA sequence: TGTGCCAGCAGCCAAGTCCTACCTTGTATCGGGACATTGAACACCGGGGAGCTGTTTTTT.

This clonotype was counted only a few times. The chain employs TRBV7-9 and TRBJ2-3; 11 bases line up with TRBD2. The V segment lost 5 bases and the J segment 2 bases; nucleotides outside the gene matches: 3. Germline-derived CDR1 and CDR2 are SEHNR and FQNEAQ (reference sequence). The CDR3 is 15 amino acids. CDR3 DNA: TGTGCCAGCAGCCAGACTAGCGGGGACACAGATACGCAGTATTTT. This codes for CASSQTSGDTDTQYF. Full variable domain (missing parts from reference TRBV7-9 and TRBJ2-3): DTGVSQNPRHKITKRGQNVTFRCDPISEHNRLYWYRQTLGQGPEFLTYFQNEAQLEKSRLLSDRFSAERPKGSFSTLEIQRTEQGDSAMYLCASSQTSGDTDTQYFGPGTRLTVL.

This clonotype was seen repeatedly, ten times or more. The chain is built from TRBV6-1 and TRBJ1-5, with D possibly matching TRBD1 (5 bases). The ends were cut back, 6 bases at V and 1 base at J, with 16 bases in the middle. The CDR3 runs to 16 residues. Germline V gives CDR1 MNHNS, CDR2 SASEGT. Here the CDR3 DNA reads TGTGCCAGCAGAGGGGTTGGATATGGCAGCAATCAGCCCCAGCATTTT. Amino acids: CASRGVGYGSNQPQHF.

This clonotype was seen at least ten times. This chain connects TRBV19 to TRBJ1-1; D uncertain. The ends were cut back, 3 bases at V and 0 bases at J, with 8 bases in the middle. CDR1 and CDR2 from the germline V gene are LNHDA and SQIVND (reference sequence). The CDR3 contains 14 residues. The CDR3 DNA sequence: TGTGCCAGTAGTATTCACCAGATGAACACTGAAGCTTTCTTT. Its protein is CASSIHQMNTEAFF.

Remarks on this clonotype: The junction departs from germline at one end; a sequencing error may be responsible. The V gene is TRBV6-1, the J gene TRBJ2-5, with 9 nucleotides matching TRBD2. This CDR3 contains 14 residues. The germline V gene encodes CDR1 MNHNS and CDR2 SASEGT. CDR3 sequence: CASARTSEYNEEFF. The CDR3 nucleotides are TGTGCCAGCGCTCGGACTAGCGAATACAATGAGGAGTTCTTC.

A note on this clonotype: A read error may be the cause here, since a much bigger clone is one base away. The CDR3 DNA reads TGTGCCAGCGGTCCCACAAGATCCTCCGGAAACACCATATATTTT. Encoded protein: CASGPTRSSGNTIYF. The V gene is TRBV27, the J gene TRBJ1-3; no clear D. The CDR3 covers 15 residues. From germline, CDR1 is MNHEY and CDR2 SMNVEV (reference sequence). V was clipped by 8 bases and J by 4 bases, with 18 bases between them.

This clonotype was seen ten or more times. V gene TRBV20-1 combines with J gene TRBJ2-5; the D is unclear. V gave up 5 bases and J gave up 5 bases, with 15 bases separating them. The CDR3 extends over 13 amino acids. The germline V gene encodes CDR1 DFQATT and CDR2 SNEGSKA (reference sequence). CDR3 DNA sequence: TGCAGTGCTCCCGACTTCGTCCGGGAGACCCAGTACTTC. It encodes CSAPDFVRETQYF.